The entry below gives a single T cell receptor (beta chain) sequence along with its context. The source of the sample is a study of control samples from healthy donors and cancer patients. Sequenced by immunoSEQ multiplex PCR; TCRdb stores in-frame clones only, minus some. The sample holds about 120,000 clones, 85% to 90% seen once. Trimming removed 6 bases at V and 6 bases at J, with 8 bases between. The CDR3 is 11 amino acids. Germline CDR1 PRHDT, CDR2 FYEKMQ (reference sequence). Sequenced input: PBMCs. The receptor was derived from a woman aged 45-59 years with colorectal cancer. The chain joins TRBV13 to TRBJ1-1; D not certain. The CDR3 region is CASSVLAEAFF. CDR3 in DNA: TGTGCCAGCAGTGTTCTCGCTGAAGCTTTCTTT.